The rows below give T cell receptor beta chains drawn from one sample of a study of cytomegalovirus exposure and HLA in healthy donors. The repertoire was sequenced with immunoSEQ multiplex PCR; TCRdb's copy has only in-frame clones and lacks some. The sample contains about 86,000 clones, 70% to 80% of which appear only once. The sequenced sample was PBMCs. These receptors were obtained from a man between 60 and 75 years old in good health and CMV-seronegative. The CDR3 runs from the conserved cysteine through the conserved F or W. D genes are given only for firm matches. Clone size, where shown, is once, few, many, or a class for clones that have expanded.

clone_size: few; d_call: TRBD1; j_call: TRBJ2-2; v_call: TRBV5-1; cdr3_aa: CASSLTPLTGVGTGELFF; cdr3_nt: TGCGCCAGCAGCTTGACCCCCCTAACAGGGGTAGGGACCGGGGAGCTGTTTTTT
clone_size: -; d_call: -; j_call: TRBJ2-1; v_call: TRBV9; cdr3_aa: CASSVGRLAPHEQFF; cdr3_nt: TGTGCCAGCAGCGTAGGAAGGCTAGCTCCCCATGAGCAGTTCTTC
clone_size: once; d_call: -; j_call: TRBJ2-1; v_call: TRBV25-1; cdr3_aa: CASSKQSTYNNEQFF; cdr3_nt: TGTGCCAGCAGTAAACAGAGCACTTATAACAATGAGCAGTTCTTC
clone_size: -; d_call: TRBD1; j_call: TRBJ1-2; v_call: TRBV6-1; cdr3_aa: CASSSGQFDNYGYTF; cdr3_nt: TGTGCCAGCAGCTCGGGACAGTTTGACAACTATGGCTACACCTTC
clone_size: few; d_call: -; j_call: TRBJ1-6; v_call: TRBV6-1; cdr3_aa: CASCEQGLMSPLHF; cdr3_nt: TGTGCCAGCTGTGAACAGGGTTTGATGTCACCCCTCCACTTT
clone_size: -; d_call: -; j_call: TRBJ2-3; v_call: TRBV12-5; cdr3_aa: CASGPSTGSTDTQYF; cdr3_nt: TGTGCTAGTGGCCCATCAACAGGGAGCACAGATACGCAGTATTTT
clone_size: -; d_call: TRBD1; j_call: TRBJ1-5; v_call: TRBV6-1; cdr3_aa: CASTRTGALGEFQHF; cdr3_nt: TGTGCCAGCACGAGGACAGGGGCGCTTGGGGAGTTCCAGCATTTT
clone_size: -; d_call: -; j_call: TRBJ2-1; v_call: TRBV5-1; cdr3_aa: CASSLRGALNEQFF; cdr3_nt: TGCGCCAGCAGCTTGCGGGGGGCCTTGAATGAGCAGTTCTTC
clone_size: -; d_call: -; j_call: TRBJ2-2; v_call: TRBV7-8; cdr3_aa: CASSFRGSGTGELFF; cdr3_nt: TGTGCCAGCAGCTTCAGGGGATCGGGGACCGGGGAGCTGTTTTTT
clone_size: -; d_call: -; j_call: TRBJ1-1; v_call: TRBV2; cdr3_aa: CAIGSTEAFF; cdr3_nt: TGTGCCATCGGGAGCACTGAAGCTTTCTTT
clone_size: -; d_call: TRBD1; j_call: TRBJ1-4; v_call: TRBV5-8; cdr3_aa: CASSGGQVRSEKLFF; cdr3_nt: TGTGCCAGCAGCGGGGGACAGGTCCGGTCTGAAAAACTGTTTTTT
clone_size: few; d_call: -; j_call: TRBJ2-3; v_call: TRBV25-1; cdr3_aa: CASSEWGRARTDTQYF; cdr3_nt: TGTGCCAGCAGTGAATGGGGCAGGGCACGCACAGATACGCAGTATTTT
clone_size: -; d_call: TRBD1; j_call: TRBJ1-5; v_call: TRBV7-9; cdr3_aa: CASSRDRVGQPQHF; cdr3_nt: TGTGCCAGCAGCCGGGACAGGGTTGGTCAGCCCCAGCATTTT
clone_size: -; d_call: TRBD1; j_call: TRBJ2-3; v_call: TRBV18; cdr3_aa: CASTPRDRITDTQYF; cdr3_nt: TGTGCCAGCACGCCCCGGGACAGAATCACAGATACGCAGTATTTT
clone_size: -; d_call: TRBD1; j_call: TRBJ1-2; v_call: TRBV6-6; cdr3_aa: CASSKPGQGNYGYTF; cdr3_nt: TGTGCCAGCAGCAAACCGGGACAGGGTAACTATGGCTACACCTTC
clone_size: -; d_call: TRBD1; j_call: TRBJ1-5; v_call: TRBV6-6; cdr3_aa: CASSYRTGRSNQPQHF; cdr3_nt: TGTGCCAGCAGTTATAGGACAGGGAGAAGCAATCAGCCCCAGCATTTT
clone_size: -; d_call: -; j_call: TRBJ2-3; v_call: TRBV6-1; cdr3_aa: CAIRGPGQDTQYF; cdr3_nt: TGTGCCATCAGGGGCCCCGGCCAAGATACGCAGTATTTT
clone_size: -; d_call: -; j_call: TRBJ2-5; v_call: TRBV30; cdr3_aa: CAGVGGETQYF; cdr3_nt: TGTGCCGGAGTCGGGGGAGAGACCCAGTACTTC
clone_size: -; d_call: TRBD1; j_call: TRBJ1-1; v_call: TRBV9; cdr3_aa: CASSVQTGSEAFF; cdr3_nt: TGTGCCAGCAGCGTCCAGACAGGGTCTGAAGCTTTCTTT
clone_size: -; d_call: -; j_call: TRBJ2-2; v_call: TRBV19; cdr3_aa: CASSIRTPGAGELFF; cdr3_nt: TGTGCCAGTAGTATCAGGACTCCTGGGGCCGGGGAGCTGTTTTTT
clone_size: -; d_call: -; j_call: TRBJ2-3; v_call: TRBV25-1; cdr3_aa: CASSGRGADTQYF; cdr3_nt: TGTGCCAGCAGTGGACGGGGAGCAGATACGCAGTATTTT
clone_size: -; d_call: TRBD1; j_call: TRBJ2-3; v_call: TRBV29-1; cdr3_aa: CSVEQGVVDTQYF; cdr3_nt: TGCAGCGTTGAACAGGGGGTCGTAGATACGCAGTATTTT
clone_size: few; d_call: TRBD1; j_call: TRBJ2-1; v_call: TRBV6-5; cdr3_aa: CASSYSGGLYNEQFF; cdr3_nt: TGTGCCAGCAGTTATTCAGGGGGTCTGTACAATGAGCAGTTCTTC
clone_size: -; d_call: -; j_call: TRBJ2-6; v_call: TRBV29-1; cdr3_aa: CSVEDRTAPGANVLTF; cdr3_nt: TGCAGCGTTGAAGACCGGACAGCCCCTGGGGCCAACGTCCTGACTTTC
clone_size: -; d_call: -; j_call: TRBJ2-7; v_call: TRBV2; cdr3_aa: CASSEDARGYEQYF; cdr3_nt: TGTGCCAGCAGTGAAGACGCCCGAGGATACGAGCAGTACTTC
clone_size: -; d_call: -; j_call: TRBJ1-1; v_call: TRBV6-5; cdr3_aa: CASTNPQGDTEAFF; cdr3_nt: TGTGCCAGCACAAACCCCCAGGGCGACACTGAAGCTTTCTTT
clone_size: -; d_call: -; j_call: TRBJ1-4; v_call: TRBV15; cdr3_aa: CATSRVGGAREKLFF; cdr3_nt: TGTGCCACCAGCAGAGTAGGGGGGGCAAGGGAAAAACTGTTTTTT
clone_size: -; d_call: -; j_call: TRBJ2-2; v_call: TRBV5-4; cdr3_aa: CASSLGGPTGELFF; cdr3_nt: TGTGCCAGCAGCTTGGGAGGGCCCACCGGGGAGCTGTTTTTT
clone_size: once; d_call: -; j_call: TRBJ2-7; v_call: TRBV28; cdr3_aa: CASSLVSGNYEQYF; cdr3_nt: TGTGCCAGCAGTTTGGTGTCCGGGAACTACGAGCAGTACTTC
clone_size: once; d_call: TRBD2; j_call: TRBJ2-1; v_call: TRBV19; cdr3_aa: CASSGRPPREEQFF; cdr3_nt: TGTGCCAGCAGCGGCCGACCCCCCCGGGAGGAACAGTTCTTC
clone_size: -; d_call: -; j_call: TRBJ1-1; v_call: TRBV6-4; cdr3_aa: CASSAGWGTEAFF; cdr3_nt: TGTGCCAGCTCGGCGGGATGGGGCACTGAAGCTTTCTTT
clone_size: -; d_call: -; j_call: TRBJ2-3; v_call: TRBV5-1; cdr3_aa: CASTQGPGKNQPQYF; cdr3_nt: TGCGCCAGCACACAGGGTCCGGGGAAAAATCAGCCCCAGTATTTT
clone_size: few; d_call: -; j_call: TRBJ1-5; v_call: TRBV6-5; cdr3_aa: CASSSHHGRGNQPQHF; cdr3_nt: TGTGCCAGCAGTTCACATCACGGGAGGGGTAATCAGCCCCAGCATTTT
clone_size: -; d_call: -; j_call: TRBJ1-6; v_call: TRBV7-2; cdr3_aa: CASSFRDSPLHF; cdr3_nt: TGTGCCAGCAGCTTCCGGGATTCACCCCTCCACTTT
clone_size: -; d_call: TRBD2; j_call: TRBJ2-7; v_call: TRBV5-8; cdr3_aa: CASSFQRGGDYEQYF; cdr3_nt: TGTGCCAGCAGCTTTCAGCGCGGGGGGGACTACGAGCAGTACTTC
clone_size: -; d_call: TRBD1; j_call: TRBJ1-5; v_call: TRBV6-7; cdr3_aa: CASSYFTGGASNQPQHF; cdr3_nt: TGTGCCAGCAGTTACTTCACAGGGGGCGCGAGCAATCAGCCCCAGCATTTT
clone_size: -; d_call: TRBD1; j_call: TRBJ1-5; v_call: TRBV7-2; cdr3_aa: CASSFHAGTGIGRDQPQHF; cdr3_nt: TGTGCCAGCAGCTTTCACGCCGGGACAGGGATTGGGAGGGATCAGCCCCAGCATTTT
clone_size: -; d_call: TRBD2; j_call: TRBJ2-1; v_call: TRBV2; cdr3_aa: CASNRPGLAGNEQFF; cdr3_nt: TGTGCCAGCAACCGACCGGGACTAGCGGGTAATGAGCAGTTCTTC
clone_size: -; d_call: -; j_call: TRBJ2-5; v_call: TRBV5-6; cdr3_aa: CASSHQETQYF; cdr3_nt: TGTGCCAGCAGCCATCAAGAGACCCAGTACTTC
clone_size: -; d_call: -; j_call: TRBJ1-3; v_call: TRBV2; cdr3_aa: CATSLGGYSGNTIYF; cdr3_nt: TGTGCCACGAGTTTGGGGGGGTACTCTGGAAACACCATATATTTT
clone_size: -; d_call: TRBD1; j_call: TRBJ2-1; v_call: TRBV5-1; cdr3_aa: CASTSGGAPYNEQFF; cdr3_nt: TGCGCCAGCACATCAGGGGGCGCGCCCTACAATGAGCAGTTCTTC
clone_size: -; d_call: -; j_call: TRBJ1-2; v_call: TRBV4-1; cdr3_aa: CASSPLEGTNYGYTF; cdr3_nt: TGCGCCAGCAGCCCTCTCGAGGGAACTAACTATGGCTACACCTTC
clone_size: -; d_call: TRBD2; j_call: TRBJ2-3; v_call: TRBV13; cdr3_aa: CASSYKAGVFTDTQYF; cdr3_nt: TGTGCCAGCAGCTATAAAGCGGGAGTGTTTACAGATACGCAGTATTTT
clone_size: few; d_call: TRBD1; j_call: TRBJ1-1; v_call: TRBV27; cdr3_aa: CASSYRLTGAEAFF; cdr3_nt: TGTGCCAGCAGTTATCGTCTGACAGGGGCTGAAGCTTTCTTT
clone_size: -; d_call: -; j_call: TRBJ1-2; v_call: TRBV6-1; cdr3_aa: CASSIRTGIYGYTF; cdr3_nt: TGTGCCAGCAGTATTCGTACAGGGATCTATGGCTACACCTTC
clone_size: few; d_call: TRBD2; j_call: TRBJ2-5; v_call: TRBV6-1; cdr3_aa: CASSWGLAGAETQYF; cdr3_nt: TGTGCCAGCAGTTGGGGGCTAGCGGGGGCGGAGACCCAGTACTTC
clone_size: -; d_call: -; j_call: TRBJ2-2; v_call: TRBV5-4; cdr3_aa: CASSPGWSNTGELFF; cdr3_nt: TGTGCCAGCAGTCCCGGGTGGTCGAACACCGGGGAGCTGTTTTTT
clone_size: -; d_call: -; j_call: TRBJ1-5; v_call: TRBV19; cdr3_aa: CASSSRLDQPQHF; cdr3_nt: TGTGCCAGTAGTTCGCGGTTGGATCAGCCCCAGCATTTT
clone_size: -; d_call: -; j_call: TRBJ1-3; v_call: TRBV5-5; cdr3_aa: CASSRGDSSGNTIYF; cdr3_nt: TGTGCCAGCAGCCGGGGGGATAGCTCTGGAAACACCATATATTTT
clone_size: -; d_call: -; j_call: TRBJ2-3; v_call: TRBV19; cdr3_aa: CATNPRGQADTQYF; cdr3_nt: TGTGCCACCAATCCGCGGGGGCAGGCAGATACGCAGTATTTT
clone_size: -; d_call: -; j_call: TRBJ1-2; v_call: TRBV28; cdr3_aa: CASSDPAGELGYGYTF; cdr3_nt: TGTGCCAGCAGTGACCCGGCAGGGGAGTTGGGCTATGGCTACACCTTC
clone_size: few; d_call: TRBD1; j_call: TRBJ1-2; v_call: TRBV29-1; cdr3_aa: CSVGGDSLYGYTF; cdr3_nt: TGCAGCGTCGGTGGGGACAGTTTGTATGGCTACACCTTC
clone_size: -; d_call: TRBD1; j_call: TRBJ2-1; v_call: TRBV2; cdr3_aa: CASRAGQGYNNEQFF; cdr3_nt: TGTGCCAGCAGGGCCGGACAGGGGTACAACAATGAGCAGTTCTTC
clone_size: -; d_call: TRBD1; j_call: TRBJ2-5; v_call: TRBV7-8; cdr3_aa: CASSADREWTQYF; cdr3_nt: TGTGCCAGCAGCGCAGACAGGGAATGGACCCAGTACTTC
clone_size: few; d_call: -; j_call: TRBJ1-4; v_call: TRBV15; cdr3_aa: CATSRITTGEKLFF; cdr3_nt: TGTGCCACCAGCAGAATAACCACCGGGGAAAAACTGTTTTTT